This record concerns one T cell receptor (beta chain) sequence. No antigen is known for it. Because the CDR3 is missing its conserved closing phenylalanine or tryptophan, this is likely a read error. These data come from a study of T cells in Graves' hyperthyroidism and ophthalmopathy. TCR beta CDR3 regions were amplified from RNA. A set of HTBI primers served as the primers for a first-round RT-PCR of the TCR CDR3. TCRdb used MiXCR to reprocess the multiplex PCR reads, holding one entry per CDR3 protein. The sample carries approximately 640,000 distinct CDR3 sequences, roughly a sixth recorded once. Overall study findings and caveats: The model foresaw ophthalmopathy a median 6.5 months prior to onset.

The V and J ends lost 4 bases and 5 bases respectively, with 14 bases between them. Germline assignment: CDR1 SGHAT and CDR2 FQNNGV. The length of the CDR3 is 14 residues. The TCR comes from a man in his forties or fifties with Graves' hyperthyroidism. Source material: blood. This rearrangement joins TRBV11-2 to TRBJ2-5, with D maybe TRBD2 (7 bases). Here the CDR3 reads CASSWEGGPETQYL. The CDR3 region has the DNA TGTGCCAGCAGCTGGGAGGGGGGTCCTGAGACCCAGTACCTC.